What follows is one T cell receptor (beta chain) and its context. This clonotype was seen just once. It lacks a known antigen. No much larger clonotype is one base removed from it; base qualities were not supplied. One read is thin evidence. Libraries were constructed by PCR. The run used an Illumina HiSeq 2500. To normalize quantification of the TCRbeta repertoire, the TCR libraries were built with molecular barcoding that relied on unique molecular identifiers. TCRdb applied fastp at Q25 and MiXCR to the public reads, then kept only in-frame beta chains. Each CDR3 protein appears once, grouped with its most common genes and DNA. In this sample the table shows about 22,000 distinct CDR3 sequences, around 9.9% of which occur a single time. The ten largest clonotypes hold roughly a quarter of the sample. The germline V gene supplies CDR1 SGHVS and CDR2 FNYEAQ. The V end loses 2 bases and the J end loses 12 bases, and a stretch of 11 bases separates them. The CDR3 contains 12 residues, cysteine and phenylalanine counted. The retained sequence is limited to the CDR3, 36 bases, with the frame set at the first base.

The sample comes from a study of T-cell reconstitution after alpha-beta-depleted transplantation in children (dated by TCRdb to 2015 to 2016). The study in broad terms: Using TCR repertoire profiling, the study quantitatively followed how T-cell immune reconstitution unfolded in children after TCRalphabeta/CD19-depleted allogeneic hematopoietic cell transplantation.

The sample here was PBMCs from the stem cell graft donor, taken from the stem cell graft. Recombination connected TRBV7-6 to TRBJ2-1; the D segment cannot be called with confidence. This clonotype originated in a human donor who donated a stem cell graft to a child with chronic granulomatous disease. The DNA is TGTGCCAGCAGCTTACCCCAGCAGATGCAGTTCTTC. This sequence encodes CASSLPQQMQFF.